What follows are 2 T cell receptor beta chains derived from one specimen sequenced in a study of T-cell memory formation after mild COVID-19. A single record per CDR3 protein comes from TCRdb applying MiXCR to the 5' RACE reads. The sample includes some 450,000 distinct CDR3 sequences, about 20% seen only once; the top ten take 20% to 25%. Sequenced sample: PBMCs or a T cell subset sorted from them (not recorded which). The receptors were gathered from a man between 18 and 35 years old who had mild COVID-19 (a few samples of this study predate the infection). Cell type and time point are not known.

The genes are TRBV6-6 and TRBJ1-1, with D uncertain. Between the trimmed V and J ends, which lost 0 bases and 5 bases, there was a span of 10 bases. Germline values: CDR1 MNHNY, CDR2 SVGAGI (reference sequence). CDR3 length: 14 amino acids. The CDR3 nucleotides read TGTGCCAGCAGTTACTCGCAGGTCCGTACTGAAGCTTTCTTT. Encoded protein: CASSYSQVRTEAFF.

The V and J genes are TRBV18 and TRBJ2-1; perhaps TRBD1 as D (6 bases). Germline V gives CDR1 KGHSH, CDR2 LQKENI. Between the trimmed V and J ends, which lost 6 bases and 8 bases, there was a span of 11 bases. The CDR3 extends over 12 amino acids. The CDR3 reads CASSRGGHEQFF. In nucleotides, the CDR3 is TGTGCCAGCTCGCGTGGGGGCCATGAGCAGTTCTTC.